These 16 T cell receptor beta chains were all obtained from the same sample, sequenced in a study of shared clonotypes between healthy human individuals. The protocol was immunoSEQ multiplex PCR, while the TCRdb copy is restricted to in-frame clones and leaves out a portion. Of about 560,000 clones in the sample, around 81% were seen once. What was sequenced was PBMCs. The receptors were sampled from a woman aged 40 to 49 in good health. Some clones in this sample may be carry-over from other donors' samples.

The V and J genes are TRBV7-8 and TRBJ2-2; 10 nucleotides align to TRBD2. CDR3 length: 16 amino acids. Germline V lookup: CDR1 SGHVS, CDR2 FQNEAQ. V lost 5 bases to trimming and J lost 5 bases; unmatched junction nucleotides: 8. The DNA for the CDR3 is TGTGCCAGCAGCGGCTACCGGACTAGCGGTACCGGGGAGCTGTTTTTT. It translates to CASSGYRTSGTGELFF. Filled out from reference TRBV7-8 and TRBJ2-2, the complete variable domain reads GAGVSQSPRYKVAKRGQDVALRCDPISGHVSLFWYQQALGQGPEFLTYFQNEAQLDKSGLPSDRFFAERPEGSVSTLKIQRTQQEDSAVYLCASSGYRTSGTGELFFGEGSRLTVL.

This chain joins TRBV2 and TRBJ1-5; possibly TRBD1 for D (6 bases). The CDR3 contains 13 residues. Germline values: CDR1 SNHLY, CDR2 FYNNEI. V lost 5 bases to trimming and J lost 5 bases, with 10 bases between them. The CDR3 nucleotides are TGTGCCAGCAGTAACTCAGGGGATCAGCCCCAGCATTTT. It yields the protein CASSNSGDQPQHF.

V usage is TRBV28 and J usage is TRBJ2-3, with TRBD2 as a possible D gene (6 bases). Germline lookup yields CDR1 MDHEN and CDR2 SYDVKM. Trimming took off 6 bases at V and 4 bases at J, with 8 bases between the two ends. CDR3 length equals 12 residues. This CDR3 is CASRTGADTQYF. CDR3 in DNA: TGTGCCAGCAGGACGGGAGCAGATACGCAGTATTTT.

CDR3 nucleotide sequence: TGTGCCAGCAGAGTTTCTCGGGTCTATGGCTACACCTTC. Encoded protein: CASRVSRVYGYTF. This sequence joins TRBV5-6 and TRBJ1-2, with D hard to call. Germline V gives CDR1 SGHDT, CDR2 YYEEEE. The length of the CDR3 is 13 residues. V dropped 5 bases and J dropped 4 bases, with 12 bases sitting between them.

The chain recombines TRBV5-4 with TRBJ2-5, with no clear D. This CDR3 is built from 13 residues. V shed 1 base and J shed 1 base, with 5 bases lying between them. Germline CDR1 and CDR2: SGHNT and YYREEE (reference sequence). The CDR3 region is CASSLIAQETQYF. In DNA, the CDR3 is TGTGCCAGCAGCTTGATAGCCCAAGAGACCCAGTACTTC.

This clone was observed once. The CDR3 bases are TGCAGCGTTATCGCTCAGGGTGCGAGGATCTACGAGCAGTACTTC. This gives the protein CSVIAQGARIYEQYF. The chain carries TRBV29-1 and TRBJ2-7, with a possible D match to TRBD1 (5 bases). CDR1 is SQVTM and CDR2 is ANQGSEA in the germline V gene. The CDR3 is 15 residues long. Between the trimmed V and J ends, which lost 5 bases and 3 bases, there was a span of 20 bases.

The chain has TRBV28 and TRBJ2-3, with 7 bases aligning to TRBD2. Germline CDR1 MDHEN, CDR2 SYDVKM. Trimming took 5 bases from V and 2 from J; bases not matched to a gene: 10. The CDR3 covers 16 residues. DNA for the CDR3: TGTGCCAGCAGTCCCCTCGCCGGGACTACCACAGATACGCAGTATTTT. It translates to CASSPLAGTTTDTQYF.

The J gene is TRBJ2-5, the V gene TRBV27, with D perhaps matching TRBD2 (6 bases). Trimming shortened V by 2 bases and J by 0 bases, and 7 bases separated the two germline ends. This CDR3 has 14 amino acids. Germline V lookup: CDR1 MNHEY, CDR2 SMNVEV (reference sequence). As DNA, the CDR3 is TGTGCCAGCAGTTTAGGAGGGTACCAAGAGACCCAGTACTTC. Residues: CASSLGGYQETQYF.

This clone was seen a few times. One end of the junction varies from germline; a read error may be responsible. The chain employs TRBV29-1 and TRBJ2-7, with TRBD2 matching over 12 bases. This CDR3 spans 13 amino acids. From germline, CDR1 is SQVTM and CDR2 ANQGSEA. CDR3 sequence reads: CSVAGLAGYKQYF. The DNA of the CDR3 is TGCAGCGTTGCGGGACTAGCGGGCTACAAGCAGTACTTC.

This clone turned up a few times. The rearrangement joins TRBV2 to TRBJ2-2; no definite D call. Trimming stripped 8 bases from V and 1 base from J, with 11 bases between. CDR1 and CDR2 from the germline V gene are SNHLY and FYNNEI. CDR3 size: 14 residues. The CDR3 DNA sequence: TGTGCCAGCCAAACATACAAGAACACCGGGGAGCTGTTTTTT. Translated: CASQTYKNTGELFF.

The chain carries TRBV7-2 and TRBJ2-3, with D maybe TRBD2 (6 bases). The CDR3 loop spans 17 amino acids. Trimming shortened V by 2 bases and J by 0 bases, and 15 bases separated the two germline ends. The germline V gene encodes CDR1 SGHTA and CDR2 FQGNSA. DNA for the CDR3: TGTGCCAGCAGCTTATCGTCCGGACTACCTAGCACAGATACGCAGTATTTT. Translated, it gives CASSLSSGLPSTDTQYF. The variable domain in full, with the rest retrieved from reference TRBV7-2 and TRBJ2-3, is GAGVSQSPSNKVTEKGKDVELRCDPISGHTALYWYRQSLGQGLEFLIYFQGNSAPDKSGLPSDRFSAERTGGSVSTLTIQRTQQEDSAVYLCASSLSSGLPSTDTQYFGPGTRLTVL.

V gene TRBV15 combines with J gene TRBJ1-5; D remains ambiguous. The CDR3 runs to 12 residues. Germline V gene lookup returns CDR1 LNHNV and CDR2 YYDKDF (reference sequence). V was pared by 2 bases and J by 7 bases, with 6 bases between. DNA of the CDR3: TGTGCCACCAGCAGACATACACAGCCCCAGCATTTT. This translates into CATSRHTQPQHF.

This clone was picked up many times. The CDR3 nucleotides read TGTGCCAGCTCACCAGGGACAGGGGGCAGATACAATGAGCAGTTCTTC. Translating gives CASSPGTGGRYNEQFF. V gene TRBV18 combines with J gene TRBJ2-1, with 12 nucleotides matching TRBD1. CDR1 is KGHSH and CDR2 is LQKENI in the germline V gene. The CDR3 length is 16 residues. With V trimmed by 2 bases and J by 4 bases, 3 bases remained unmatched.

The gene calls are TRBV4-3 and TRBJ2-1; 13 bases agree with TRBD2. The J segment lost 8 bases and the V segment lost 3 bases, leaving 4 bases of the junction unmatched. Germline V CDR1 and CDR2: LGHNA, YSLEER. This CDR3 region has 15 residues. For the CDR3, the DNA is TGCGCCAGCAGCCAGAAGGGACTAGCGGGATATGAGCAGTTCTTC. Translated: CASSQKGLAGYEQFF.

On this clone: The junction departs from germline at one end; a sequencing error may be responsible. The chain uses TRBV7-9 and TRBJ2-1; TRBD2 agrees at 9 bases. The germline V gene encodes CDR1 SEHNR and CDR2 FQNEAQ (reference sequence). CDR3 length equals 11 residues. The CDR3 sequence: CASSLAGQQFF. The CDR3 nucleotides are TGTGCCAGCAGCCTAGCGGGGCAGCAGTTCTTC.

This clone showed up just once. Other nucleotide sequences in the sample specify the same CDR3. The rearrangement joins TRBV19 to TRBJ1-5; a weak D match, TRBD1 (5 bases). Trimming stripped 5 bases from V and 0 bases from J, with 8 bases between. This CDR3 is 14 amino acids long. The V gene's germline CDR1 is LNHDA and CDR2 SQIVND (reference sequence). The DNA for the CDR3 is TGTGCCAGTAGTCCACAGGTTAGCAATCAGCCCCAGCATTTT. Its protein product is CASSPQVSNQPQHF.